This T cell receptor beta chain is from a study of long-term antiretroviral therapy in people with HIV. Study results and limitations: The study collected no data on ART adherence, viral resistance or therapy changes. The clones with expansion before ART were dominant in the repertoire at all time points.

The CDR3 is made up of 14 amino acids. Germline V gene sequence: CDR1 MNHNY, CDR2 SVGAGI (reference sequence). V was clipped by 10 bases and J by 5 bases, with 15 bases between them. Sequencing used immunoSEQ v3.0 at survey level. Clones were sequenced by immunoSEQ multiplex PCR, and TCRdb holds only the in-frame ones, with some missing. The repertoire includes 15,000 to 20,000 clones, over 60% of them detected once, and 13% to 15% sits in the top ten. To note about this clone: The antigen is not known.

This specimen was unsorted PBMCs, taken 0.5 years before starting antiretroviral therapy. This chain joins TRBV6-6 and TRBJ1-6; tentatively, D is TRBD1 (5 bases). This receptor was taken from a woman aged 45-65 years with HIV. DNA for the CDR3: TGTGCCACCGCTCTAGGGGCGAATAATTCACCCCTCCACTTT. This translates into CATALGANNSPLHF.